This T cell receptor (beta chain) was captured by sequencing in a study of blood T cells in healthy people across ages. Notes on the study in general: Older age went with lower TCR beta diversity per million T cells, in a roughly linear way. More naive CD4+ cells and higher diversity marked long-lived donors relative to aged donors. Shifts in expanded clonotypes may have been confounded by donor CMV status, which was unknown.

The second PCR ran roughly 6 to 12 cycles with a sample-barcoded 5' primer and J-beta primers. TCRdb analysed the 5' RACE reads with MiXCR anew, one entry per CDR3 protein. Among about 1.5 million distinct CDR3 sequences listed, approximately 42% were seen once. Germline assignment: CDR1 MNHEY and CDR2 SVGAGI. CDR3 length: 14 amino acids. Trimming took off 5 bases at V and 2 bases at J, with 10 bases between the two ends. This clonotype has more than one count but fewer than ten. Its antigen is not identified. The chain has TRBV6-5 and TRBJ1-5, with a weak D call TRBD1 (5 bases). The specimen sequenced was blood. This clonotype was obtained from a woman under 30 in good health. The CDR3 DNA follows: TGTGCCAGCAGTGGCAGGGAGGGCAATCAGCCCCAGCATTTT. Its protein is CASSGREGNQPQHF.